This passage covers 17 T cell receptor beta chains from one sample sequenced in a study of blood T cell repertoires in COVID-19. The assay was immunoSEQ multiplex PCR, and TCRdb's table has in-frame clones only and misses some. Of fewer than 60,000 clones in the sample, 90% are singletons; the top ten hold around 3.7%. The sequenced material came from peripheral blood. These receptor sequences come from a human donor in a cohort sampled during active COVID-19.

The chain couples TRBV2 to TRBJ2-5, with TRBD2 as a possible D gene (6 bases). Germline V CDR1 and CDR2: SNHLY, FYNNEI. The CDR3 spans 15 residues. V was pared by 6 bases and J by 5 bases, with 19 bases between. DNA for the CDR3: TGTGCCAGCAGAGCACGACTAGAGCGGATGGAGACCCAGTACTTC. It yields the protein CASRARLERMETQYF.

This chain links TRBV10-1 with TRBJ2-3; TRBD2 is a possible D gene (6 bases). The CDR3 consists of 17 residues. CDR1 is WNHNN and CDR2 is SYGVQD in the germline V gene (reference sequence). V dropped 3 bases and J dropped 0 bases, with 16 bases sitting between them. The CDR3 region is CASSDIADDSSTDTQYF. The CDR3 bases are TGCGCCAGCAGTGACATAGCGGATGATTCTAGCACAGATACGCAGTATTTT.

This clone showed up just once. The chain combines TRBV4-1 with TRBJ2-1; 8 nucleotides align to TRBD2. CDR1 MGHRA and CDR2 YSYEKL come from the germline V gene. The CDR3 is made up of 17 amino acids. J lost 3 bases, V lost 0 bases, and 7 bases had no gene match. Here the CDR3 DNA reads TGCGCCAGCAGCCAAGATACGGGCCTAGCGGGCTACAATGAGCAGTTCTTC. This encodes CASSQDTGLAGYNEQFF.

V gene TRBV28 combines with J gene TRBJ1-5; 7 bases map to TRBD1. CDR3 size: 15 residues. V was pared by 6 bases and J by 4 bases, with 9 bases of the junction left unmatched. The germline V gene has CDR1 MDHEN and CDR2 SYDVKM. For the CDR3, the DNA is TGTGCCAGCAGACCCCGGGACAGACAAAATCAGCCCCAGCATTTT. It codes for CASRPRDRQNQPQHF.

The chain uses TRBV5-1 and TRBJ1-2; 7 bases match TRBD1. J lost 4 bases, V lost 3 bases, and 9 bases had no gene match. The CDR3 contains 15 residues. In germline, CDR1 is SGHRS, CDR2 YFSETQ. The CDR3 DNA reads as TGCGCCAGCAGCTCTTACCAAGGGGGCGGCTATGGCTACACCTTC. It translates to CASSSYQGGGYGYTF.

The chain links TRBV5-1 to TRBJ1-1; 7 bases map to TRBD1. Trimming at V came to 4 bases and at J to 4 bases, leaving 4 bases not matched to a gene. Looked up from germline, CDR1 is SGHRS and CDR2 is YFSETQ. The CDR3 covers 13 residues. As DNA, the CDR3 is TGCGCCAGCAGCGTCACAGGGGTCACTGAAGCTTTCTTT. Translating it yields CASSVTGVTEAFF.

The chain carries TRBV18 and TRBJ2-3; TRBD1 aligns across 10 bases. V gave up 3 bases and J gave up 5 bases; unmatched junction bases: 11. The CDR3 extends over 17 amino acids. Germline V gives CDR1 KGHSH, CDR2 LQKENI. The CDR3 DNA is TGTGCCAGCTCACCTACGCTCGGGACAGGGGAGGGAGATACGCAGTATTTT. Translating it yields CASSPTLGTGEGDTQYF.

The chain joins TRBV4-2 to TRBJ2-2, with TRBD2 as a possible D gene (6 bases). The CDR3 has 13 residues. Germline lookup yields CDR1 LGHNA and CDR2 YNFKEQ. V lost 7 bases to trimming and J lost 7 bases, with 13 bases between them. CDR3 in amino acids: CASTPARGGELFF. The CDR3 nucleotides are TGTGCCAGCACCCCCGCGCGGGGCGGGGAGCTGTTTTTT.

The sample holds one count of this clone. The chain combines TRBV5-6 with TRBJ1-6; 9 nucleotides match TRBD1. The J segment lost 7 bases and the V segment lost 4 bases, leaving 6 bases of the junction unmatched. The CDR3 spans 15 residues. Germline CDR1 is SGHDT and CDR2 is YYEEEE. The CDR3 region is CASSREGTGNSPLHF. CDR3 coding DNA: TGTGCCAGCAGCAGGGAAGGGACAGGGAATTCACCCCTCCACTTT.

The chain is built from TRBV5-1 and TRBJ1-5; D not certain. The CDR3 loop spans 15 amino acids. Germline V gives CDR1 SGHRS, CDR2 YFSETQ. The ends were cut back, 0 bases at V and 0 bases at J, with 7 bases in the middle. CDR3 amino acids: CASSLESDSNQPQHF. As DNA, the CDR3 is TGCGCCAGCAGCTTGGAATCAGATAGCAATCAGCCCCAGCATTTT.

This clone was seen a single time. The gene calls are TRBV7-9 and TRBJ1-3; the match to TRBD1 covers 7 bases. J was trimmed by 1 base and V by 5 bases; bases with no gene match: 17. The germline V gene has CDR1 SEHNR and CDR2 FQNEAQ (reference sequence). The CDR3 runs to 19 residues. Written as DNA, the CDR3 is TGTGCCAGCAGCCCAGACTGGGGTTTAGGGGGCCCTTCTGGAAACACCATATATTTT. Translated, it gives CASSPDWGLGGPSGNTIYF.

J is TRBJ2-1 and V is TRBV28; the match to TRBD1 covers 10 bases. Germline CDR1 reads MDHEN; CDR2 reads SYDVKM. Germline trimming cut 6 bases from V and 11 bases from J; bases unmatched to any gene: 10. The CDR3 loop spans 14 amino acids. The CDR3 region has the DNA TGTGCCAGCAGCGACAGGGGGCGCGGTGTGAAGCAGTTCTTC. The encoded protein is CASSDRGRGVKQFF.

The CDR3 coding sequence is TGTGCCAGCAGCCAAGGACAGGGGGCGTGGGGCACTGAAGCTTTCTTT. Translated: CASSQGQGAWGTEAFF. The chain couples TRBV3-1 (or the pseudogene TRBV3-2) to TRBJ1-1; 10 positions agree with TRBD1. Germline trimming cut 1 base from V and 4 bases from J; bases unmatched to any gene: 6. CDR1 is LGHDT and CDR2 is YNNKEL in the germline V gene (reference sequence). This CDR3 is 16 amino acids long.

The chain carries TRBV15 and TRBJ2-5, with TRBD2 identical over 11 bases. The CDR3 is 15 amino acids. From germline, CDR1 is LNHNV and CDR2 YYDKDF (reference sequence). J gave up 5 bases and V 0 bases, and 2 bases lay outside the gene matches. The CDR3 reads CATSRDLAGGETQYF. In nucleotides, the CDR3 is TGTGCCACCAGCAGAGATCTAGCGGGAGGTGAGACCCAGTACTTC.

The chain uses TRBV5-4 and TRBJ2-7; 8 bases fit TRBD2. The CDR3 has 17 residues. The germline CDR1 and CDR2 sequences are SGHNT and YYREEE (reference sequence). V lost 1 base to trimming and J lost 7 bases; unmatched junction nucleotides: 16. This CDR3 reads CASSLMKIAGPPREQYF. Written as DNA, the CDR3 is TGTGCCAGCAGCTTGATGAAAATAGCGGGGCCTCCTAGGGAGCAGTACTTC.

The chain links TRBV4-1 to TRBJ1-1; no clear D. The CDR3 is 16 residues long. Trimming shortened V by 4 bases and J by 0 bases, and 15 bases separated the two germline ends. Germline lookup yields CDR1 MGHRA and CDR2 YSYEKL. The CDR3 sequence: CASSPDGRRVNTEAFF. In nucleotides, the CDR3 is TGCGCCAGCAGCCCCGACGGAAGACGGGTGAACACTGAAGCTTTCTTT.

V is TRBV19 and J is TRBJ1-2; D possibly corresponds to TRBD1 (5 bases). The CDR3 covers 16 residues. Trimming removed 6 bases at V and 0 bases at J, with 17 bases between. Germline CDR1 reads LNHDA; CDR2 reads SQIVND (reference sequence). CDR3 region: CASSPPRQYTNYGYTF. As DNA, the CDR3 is TGTGCCAGTAGCCCCCCCAGACAGTATACTAACTATGGCTACACCTTC.